The next 22 T cell receptor beta chains were all read from a single sample in a study of T cell clones after liver transplantation. Method: immunoSEQ multiplex PCR; TCRdb's copy keeps in-frame clones and lacks some. The repertoire includes 65,000 to 90,000 clones, under 95% of them detected once, and approximately 2.5% sits in the top ten. The sample consisted of CD4+ T cells from blood, taken before liver transplant. Receptors were obtained from a human donor who received a liver transplant.

The chain links TRBV7-8 to TRBJ2-7; 10 bases map to TRBD2. V was clipped by 5 bases and J by 5 bases; unmatched bases: 12. This CDR3 comprises 16 residues. Germline V lookup: CDR1 SGHVS, CDR2 FQNEAQ. The CDR3 is CASSPYTASGRHEQYF. The CDR3 DNA sequence: TGTGCCAGCAGCCCCTACACCGCTAGCGGGAGACACGAGCAGTACTTC. The whole variable domain, filled in from reference TRBV7-8 and TRBJ2-7, reads GAGVSQSPRYKVAKRGQDVALRCDPISGHVSLFWYQQALGQGPEFLTYFQNEAQLDKSGLPSDRFFAERPEGSVSTLKIQRTQQEDSAVYLCASSPYTASGRHEQYFGPGTRLTVT.

The genes are TRBV5-1 and TRBJ1-4, with D tentatively TRBD1 (5 bases). Germline CDR1 is SGHRS and CDR2 is YFSETQ. The CDR3 has 13 amino acids. Trimming removed 4 bases at V and 4 bases at J, with 8 bases between. The CDR3 protein is CASSPDINEKLFF. The DNA for the CDR3 is TGCGCCAGCAGCCCGGACATTAATGAAAAACTGTTTTTT.

This chain uses TRBV6-6 with TRBJ1-1; tentative D call: TRBD1 (5 bases). Per germline, CDR1 MNHNY and CDR2 SVGAGI (reference sequence). The CDR3 covers 15 residues. The germline V and J ends were trimmed by 6 bases and 1 base, with 15 bases remaining between them. CDR3 in DNA: TGTGCCAGCAGCTCTAAGGGGTGGGGGAACACTGAAGCTTTCTTT. Translating it yields CASSSKGWGNTEAFF.

This sequence joins TRBV5-1 and TRBJ2-1; 9 nucleotides match TRBD1. The V gene's germline CDR1 is SGHRS and CDR2 YFSETQ. V trimming: 4 bases; J trimming: 3 bases; junction bases outside the gene matches: 11. The CDR3 has 17 residues. The CDR3 region has the DNA TGCGCCAGCAGCCCCTTGGGGACAGGGACGAGCTACAATGAGCAGTTCTTC. It encodes CASSPLGTGTSYNEQFF.

The rearrangement uses TRBV5-1 and TRBJ2-2; TRBD2 aligns across 14 bases. CDR3 length equals 20 residues. Germline loops: CDR1 SGHRS, CDR2 YFSETQ. Trimming cost V 5 bases and J 3 bases; bases outside gene matches: 15. In DNA, the CDR3 is TGCGCCAGCAGTTCCGGGACTAGCGGGAGTATGGTGCGGGACACCGGGGAGCTGTTTTTT. It specifies CASSSGTSGSMVRDTGELFF.

This chain joins TRBV18 and TRBJ2-6; no reliable D call. With 5 bases removed from V and 0 bases from J, the gap between germline ends came to 5 bases. This CDR3 contains 14 residues. Looked up from germline, CDR1 is KGHSH and CDR2 is LQKENI. The DNA of the CDR3 is TGTGCCAGCTCATCGAGCTCTGGGGCCAACGTCCTGACTTTC. It is translated as CASSSSSGANVLTF. The full variable domain, completed using reference TRBV18 and TRBJ2-6, is NAGVMQNPRHLVRRRGQEARLRCSPMKGHSHVYWYRQLPEEGLKFMVYLQKENIIDESGMPKERFSAEFPKEGPSILRIQQVVRGDSAAYFCASSSSSGANVLTFGAGSRLTVL.

V usage is TRBV11-3 and J usage is TRBJ1-1, with D hard to call. The CDR3 is made up of 14 amino acids. The V end lost 0 bases, the J end lost 5 bases, and 10 bases lay between the germline ends. Germline V gene data show CDR1 as SGHNT and CDR2 as YENEEA. The CDR3 loop reads CASSLDFGGTEAFF. In nucleotides, the CDR3 is TGTGCCAGCAGCTTAGATTTCGGAGGTACTGAAGCTTTCTTT.

V is TRBV19 and J is TRBJ2-2; D not certain. V gave up 6 bases and J gave up 1 base, with 6 bases separating them. This CDR3 is built from 13 residues. The germline gives CDR1 LNHDA, CDR2 SQIVND (reference sequence). The CDR3 nucleotides are TGTGCCAGTAGAGACCTGAACACCGGGGAGCTGTTTTTT. It specifies CASRDLNTGELFF.

The chain is built from TRBV4-3 and TRBJ2-3; D assignment may be TRBD1 or TRBD2 (6 bases each). Germline CDR1 is LGHNA and CDR2 is YSLEER. Deletions cut 1 base from V and 2 bases from J, with 16 bases between. The CDR3 is made up of 17 amino acids. The CDR3 sequence: CASSQGDLAGHTDTQYF. The DNA for the CDR3 is TGCGCCAGCAGCCAAGGGGATCTGGCGGGACACACAGATACGCAGTATTTT.

The chain joins TRBV2 to TRBJ2-7; 8 bases are a match to TRBD2. V was pared by 5 bases and J by 6 bases, with 6 bases of the junction left unmatched. The CDR3 runs to 13 residues. Germline V gives CDR1 SNHLY, CDR2 FYNNEI. CDR3 nucleotide sequence: TGTGCCAGCAGTTACGGGAGCGGGGGCGAGCAGTACTTC. Its protein is CASSYGSGGEQYF.

V gene TRBV9 combines with J gene TRBJ2-2; D is possibly TRBD2 (5 bases). Germline V gene sequence: CDR1 SGDLS, CDR2 YYNGEE. The CDR3 covers 14 residues. V shed 4 bases and J shed 1 base, with 8 bases lying between them. The CDR3 region is CASSFRENTGELFF. CDR3 nucleotides: TGTGCCAGCAGCTTCCGGGAGAACACCGGGGAGCTGTTTTTT.

The rearrangement joins TRBV18 to TRBJ1-1, with D possibly being TRBD1 (5 bases). CDR3 length: 15 residues. Germline V gene lookup returns CDR1 KGHSH and CDR2 LQKENI. V was trimmed by 3 bases and J by 1 base, leaving 12 bases between them. The CDR3 reads CASSPSGGGNTEAFF. In DNA, the CDR3 is TGTGCCAGCTCACCCTCCGGGGGTGGGAACACTGAAGCTTTCTTT. Looking up the rest from reference TRBV18 and TRBJ1-1 gives the full variable domain: NAGVMQNPRHLVRRRGQEARLRCSPMKGHSHVYWYRQLPEEGLKFMVYLQKENIIDESGMPKERFSAEFPKEGPSILRIQQVVRGDSAAYFCASSPSGGGNTEAFFGQGTRLTVV.

This clone was detected once. This CDR3 is CASSKVGQEADYEQYF. The CDR3 coding sequence is TGTGCCAGCAGCAAAGTGGGACAGGAAGCGGACTACGAGCAGTACTTC. This sequence joins TRBV21-1 and TRBJ2-7; TRBD1 was called by the table and not checked on the DNA. TRBV21-1 has pseudogene status. The CDR3 is 16 amino acids.

The V gene is TRBV9, the J gene TRBJ1-5; 7 nucleotides match TRBD1. Unmatched junction bases numbered 2, after V lost 3 bases and J lost 2 bases. Looked up from germline, CDR1 is SGDLS and CDR2 is YYNGEE. The CDR3 totals 14 residues. The CDR3 sequence: CASSAGQGNQPQHF. CDR3 in DNA: TGTGCCAGCAGCGCCGGACAGGGCAATCAGCCCCAGCATTTT.

This clone was picked up one time. The V and J genes are TRBV11-2 and TRBJ2-1; the D gene could be TRBD1 or TRBD2 (5 bases each). The CDR3 length is 15 residues. V gave up 5 bases and J gave up 4 bases, with 15 bases separating them. Germline V CDR1 and CDR2: SGHAT, FQNNGV. The CDR3 bases are TGTGCCAGCAGCCTACAGGCCCCGGGGTACAATGAGCAGTTCTTC. It specifies CASSLQAPGYNEQFF.

V and J are TRBV18 and TRBJ1-1; 7 bases align to TRBD1. The germline gives CDR1 KGHSH, CDR2 LQKENI. The CDR3 consists of 16 residues. The V gene end was trimmed by 0 bases and the J gene end by 4 bases; junction bases not matched to a gene: 8. The CDR3 DNA follows: TGTGCCAGCTCACCACCGGGACAGCCCACGAGCACTGAAGCTTTCTTT. Amino acids: CASSPPGQPTSTEAFF.

The V call is TRBV20-1, the J call TRBJ2-5, with unresolved D. The V and J ends lost 3 bases and 5 bases respectively, with 4 bases between them. Germline CDR1 reads DFQATT; CDR2 reads SNEGSKA (reference sequence). The CDR3 spans 10 residues. This chain's CDR3 is CSASLETQYF. The CDR3 DNA reads as TGCAGTGCTAGTTTGGAGACCCAGTACTTC.

The gene calls are TRBV5-1 and TRBJ2-1; possibly TRBD2 for D (5 bases). Germline loops: CDR1 SGHRS, CDR2 YFSETQ. This CDR3 region has 16 residues. Trimming pared 6 bases from V and 0 bases from J, leaving 16 bases between. The CDR3 loop reads CASTPVGDYSYNEQFF. CDR3 bases: TGCGCCAGCACCCCGGTAGGAGACTACTCCTACAATGAGCAGTTCTTC.

This clone showed up just once. V and J are TRBV5-1 and TRBJ2-5; D remains ambiguous. The CDR3 is made up of 12 amino acids. Germline CDR1 reads SGHRS; CDR2 reads YFSETQ. Trimming pared 1 base from V and 4 bases from J, leaving 5 bases between. In DNA, the CDR3 is TGCGCCAGCAGCTTGAACCGAGAGACCCAGTACTTC. Translated: CASSLNRETQYF.

This clone was seen more than once but under ten times. This rearrangement joins TRBV11-2 to TRBJ2-7; 9 bases fit TRBD2. Per the germline V gene, CDR1 is SGHAT and CDR2 is FQNNGV. V was pared by 5 bases and J by 0 bases, with 8 bases of the junction left unmatched. The CDR3 runs 16 residues. CDR3 sequence: CASSPTSGYTSYEQYF. Written as DNA, the CDR3 is TGTGCCAGCAGCCCGACTAGCGGTTATACCTCCTACGAGCAGTACTTC.

This rearrangement joins TRBV5-1 to TRBJ2-3, with TRBD2 matching 7 bases. CDR3 size: 18 residues. V lost 0 bases and J lost 4; bases outside the gene matches: 14. From germline, CDR1 is SGHRS and CDR2 YFSETQ. Here the CDR3 DNA reads TGCGCCAGCAGCTTGGACCCTAGCGGTCCGGGCGGCTCAGATACGCAGTATTTT. This sequence encodes CASSLDPSGPGGSDTQYF.

V and J are TRBV7-2 and TRBJ2-7, with 9 bases that match TRBD1. J was trimmed by 3 bases and V by 3 bases; bases with no gene match: 3. The CDR3 runs 14 residues. The V gene's germline CDR1 is SGHTA and CDR2 FQGNSA. DNA of the CDR3: TGTGCCAGCAGCTTCGGACAGGGGAACTACGAGCAGTACTTC. Amino acids: CASSFGQGNYEQYF.